This entry is about one T cell receptor beta chain. Its matching antigen is unknown. V was clipped by 6 bases and J by 3 bases; unmatched bases: 13. CDR1 and CDR2 (germline): SGHNT, YENEEA. The CDR3 is 19 residues long. This sample was included in a study of cytomegalovirus exposure and HLA in healthy donors. Points from the study as a whole: Specificity for CMV antigens was confirmed in vitro for a few of the CMV-associated chains. The dataset shows that most TCR sequences were rare, while some public TCRs occurred in many donors. Both high specificity and high sensitivity reportedly marked the classifier's diagnosis of cytomegalovirus status. That first-cohort TCR clusters tended to co-occur in the 120 or so validation repertoires was found in a later analysis.

The data were produced by immunoSEQ multiplex PCR, yet TCRdb's version contains in-frame clones alone and is incomplete. Of some 150,000 clones listed, around 93% are singletons. The sequenced sample consisted of PBMCs. This chain links TRBV11-3 with TRBJ2-3; 15 bases match TRBD2. The source of this sequence is a man between 18 and 35 years old in good health and CMV-seropositive. CDR3 nucleotide sequence: TGTGCCAGCAGTCCCGGACTAGCGGGAGGGCCCGCAGGGACAGATACGCAGTATTTT. Its protein product is CASSPGLAGGPAGTDTQYF.